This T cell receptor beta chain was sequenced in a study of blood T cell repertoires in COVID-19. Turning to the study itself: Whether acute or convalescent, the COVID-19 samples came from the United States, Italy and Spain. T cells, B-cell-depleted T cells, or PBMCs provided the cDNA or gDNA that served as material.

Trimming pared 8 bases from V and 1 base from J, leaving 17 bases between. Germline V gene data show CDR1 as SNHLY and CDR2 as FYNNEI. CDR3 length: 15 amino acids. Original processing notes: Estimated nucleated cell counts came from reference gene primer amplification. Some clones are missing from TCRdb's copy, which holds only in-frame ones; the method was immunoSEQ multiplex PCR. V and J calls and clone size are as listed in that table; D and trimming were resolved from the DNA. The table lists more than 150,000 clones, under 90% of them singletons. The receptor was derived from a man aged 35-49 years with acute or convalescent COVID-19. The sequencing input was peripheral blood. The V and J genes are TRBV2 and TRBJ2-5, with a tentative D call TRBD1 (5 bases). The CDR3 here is CASSQDTTSQETQYF. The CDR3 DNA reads TGTGCCAGCTCCCAGGACACCACATCCCAAGAGACCCAGTACTTC.